The source of this TCR beta chain is a study of chemoradiotherapy in HPV16-positive cancers. Sequenced by immunoSEQ multiplex PCR; TCRdb stores in-frame clones only, minus some. The top ten hold 36% of the sample, which has some 11,000 clones, over 65% seen once. This CDR3 region has 14 residues. J lost 1 base, V lost 5 bases, and 5 bases had no gene match. The V gene's germline CDR1 is SGHRS and CDR2 YFSETQ. Samples were taken several times over chemoradiotherapy. This TCR derives from a human donor with HPV-associated anogenital cancer. Sample collection occurred from a patient who underwent chemoradiotherapy. V gene TRBV5-1 combines with J gene TRBJ1-1; TRBD1 matches 7 bases. DNA of the CDR3: TGCGCCAGCAGTAGGGACAGTTCGAACACTGAAGCTTTCTTT. It is translated as CASSRDSSNTEAFF.